One T cell receptor (beta chain) is described in this entry. The specificity of this receptor is unknown. No base quality information exists; no much larger clone differs at one position. Unmatched junction bases come to 10, with V trimmed by 4 bases and J by 2 bases. From cysteine to phenylalanine, the CDR3 is 16 amino acids long. Only the CDR3 region is kept as DNA, spanning 48 bases read in frame from base 1. As encoded in the germline V gene, CDR1 is SGDLS while CDR2 is YYNGEE. In the first month after transplant, blood samples were collected up to 4 times, and after that at least monthly when available. The sample is drawn from a study of graft-versus-host responses after intestinal transplantation listed by TCRdb under 2021. Regarding the study in general: Multivisceral, liver-intestinal, or isolated intestinal transplants were received by the recipients. Rather than being sequenced by the commercial service, samples from three later patients were sequenced in-house on an Illumina MiSeq and processed with MiXCR. After intestinal transplantation, graft-versus-host and host-versus-graft alloreactive T cell clones were followed in the graft, circulation and bone marrow using bulk TCR-beta CDR3 sequencing. Of the 20 to 30 intestinal transplant recipients enrolled in the cohort, one of whom was a retransplant, 3 patients without pretransplant specimens were excluded. Every recipient was given anti-thymocyte globulin induction, followed by roughly 3 years of maintenance tacrolimus and steroids. Alloreactive clones were identified by sequencing pre-transplant mixed lymphocyte reaction products and comparing them with unstimulated pre-transplant donor and recipient T cells. A peak of at least 4% donor T cells among recipient peripheral blood mononuclear cells was the definition used for donor T cell macrochimerism. Overall results and qualifications from the work: Early after transplant, peak levels of circulating GvH clones were found to be associated with declines in HvG clones. GvH clones were detected in recipient bone marrow, and some of these GvH clones were observed earlier in ileal mucosa or blood, consistent with an intestinal mucosal origin. The conclusions were limited by the relatively low number and heterogeneity of the intestinal transplant patients. Patients with donor T cell macrochimerism had high GvH to HvG T cell clonal ratios in their allografts.

The library was built by means of the immunoSEQ multiplex PCR assay. For most patients, high-throughput TCR-beta CDR3 sequencing of genomic DNA was performed by Adaptive Biotechnologies. In the source study's methods: Adaptive's ImmunoSEQ software supplied the TCR sequencing data for 15 to 20 patients, while MiXCR and VDJtools were used to process a few other patients. CDR3 nucleotide sequences shared by donor and recipient were removed because the origin of these sequences could not be assigned. At least 2-fold expansion over unstimulated cells and a minimum CFSE-low frequency of 0.002% (template counts) or 0.001% (read counts) were required for clones to be classified as alloreactive. A clone was considered mappable if detected in the sequenced pre-transplant spleen, lymph node, or MLR CFSE-low populations of the donor or recipient. Cumulative frequency of alloreactive clones was calculated as a percentage of all sequences weighted by copy number. The immuneACCESS repertoire file appears here via TCRdb, limited to in-frame rearrangements. These files lack a portion of the clones; in checked studies, under half of the deficit traces to unresolved V genes, and the cause of the others is not known. That table is the source of V, J and clone size, and D and trimming were worked out from the DNA. Within this sample are 20,000 to 25,000 clones, with approximately 93% of them counted one time only. Approximately 0.5% of the sample is held by the ten biggest clonotypes.

This sequence originates from a human patient who received an intestinal transplant, so some T cells may come from the graft donor. This specimen consisted of PBMCs, obtained 156 days after intestinal transplant. This receptor chain uses TRBV9 and TRBJ2-3; TRBD2 matches 7 bases in the middle. In nucleotide form, the sequence is TGTGCCAGCAGCCCCGGAGGGACTAACCCCACAGATACGCAGTATTTT. It translates as CASSPGGTNPTDTQYF.